The 15 T cell receptor beta chains given below trace back to one sample, sequenced in a study of Tregs in tolerant kidney transplant recipients. The data were produced by immunoSEQ multiplex PCR, yet TCRdb's version contains in-frame clones alone and is incomplete. The table records about 100,000 clones, approximately 94% of them present only once. Sequencing was performed on CD4+ T cells from blood, taken before the transplant. The receptors derive from a human donor who received a combined kidney and bone marrow transplant.

The chain employs TRBV7-2 and TRBJ2-1; the match to TRBD2 covers 9 bases. CDR3 length: 17 amino acids. Germline V gives CDR1 SGHTA, CDR2 FQGNSA. The V segment lost 0 bases and the J segment 9 bases; nucleotides outside the gene matches: 12. The CDR3, as DNA: TGTGCCAGCAGCTTAGCGCGCGGGCGGGGGGGCCTCGGTGAGCAGTTCTTC. Translating it yields CASSLARGRGGLGEQFF. Drawing the rest from reference TRBV7-2 and TRBJ2-1, the complete variable domain is GAGVSQSPSNKVTEKGKDVELRCDPISGHTALYWYRQSLGQGLEFLIYFQGNSAPDKSGLPSDRFSAERTGGSVSTLTIQRTQQEDSAVYLCASSLARGRGGLGEQFFGPGTRLTVL.

The chain joins TRBV6-1 to TRBJ2-3; D is uncertain. Per the germline V gene, CDR1 is MNHNS and CDR2 is SASEGT. The CDR3 runs to 11 residues. V lost 7 bases and J 4 bases, leaving 6 bases between the germline ends. This chain's CDR3 is CASTPADTQYF. The CDR3 coding sequence is TGTGCCAGCACCCCAGCAGATACGCAGTATTTT.

This chain uses TRBV28 with TRBJ2-3; the match to TRBD1 covers 7 bases. The CDR3 runs 14 residues. Trimming cost V 2 bases and J 2 bases; bases outside gene matches: 1. Per germline, CDR1 MDHEN and CDR2 SYDVKM. CDR3 DNA: TGTGCCAGCAGTTTAGGACAGGTCACAGATACGCAGTATTTT. Amino acids: CASSLGQVTDTQYF.

The rearrangement joins TRBV2 to TRBJ2-1, with 10 positions matching TRBD1. The CDR3 contains 14 residues. Looked up from germline, CDR1 is SNHLY and CDR2 is FYNNEI. Trimming removed 10 bases from V and 12 bases from J; junction bases left unmatched: 15. DNA of the CDR3: TGTGCCACCATGAGGACAGGGGGATCGTCTGGGCAGTTCTTC. This translates into CATMRTGGSSGQFF.

The genes are TRBV4-2 and TRBJ2-1; 10 nucleotides align to TRBD2. The CDR3 runs 18 residues. Germline CDR1 is LGHNA and CDR2 is YNFKEQ. The ends lost 0 bases at V and 5 bases at J; junction bases unmatched: 10. The CDR3 loop is CASSQDPGLAGVNNEQFF. Here the CDR3 DNA reads TGTGCCAGCAGCCAAGATCCCGGCCTAGCGGGAGTAAACAATGAGCAGTTCTTC.

The chain recombines TRBV5-6 with TRBJ2-1, with D maybe TRBD2 (5 bases). Germline V CDR1 and CDR2: SGHDT, YYEEEE. This CDR3 has 11 residues. Trimming took 0 bases from V and 13 from J, leaving 8 bases between them. DNA of the CDR3: TGTGCCAGCAGCTTGGTGGGGAGTCAGTTCTTC. Translated: CASSLVGSQFF.

V gene TRBV4-1 combines with J gene TRBJ2-2; 8 nucleotides agree with TRBD1. Trimming took 3 bases from V and 8 from J; bases not matched to a gene: 8. The CDR3 runs to 15 residues. From germline, CDR1 is MGHRA and CDR2 YSYEKL. CDR3 in amino acids: CASSQEGQAVGELFF. The DNA of the CDR3 is TGCGCCAGCAGCCAGGAGGGACAGGCCGTTGGGGAGCTGTTTTTT.

This chain links TRBV5-6 with TRBJ2-5; the match to TRBD2 covers 9 bases. The V gene's germline CDR1 is SGHDT and CDR2 YYEEEE. J gave up 4 bases and V 0 bases, and 7 bases lay outside the gene matches. The CDR3 is made up of 16 amino acids. The CDR3 coding sequence is TGTGCCAGCAGCTTGGTCGCAGCGGGAGGAGCAGAGACCCAGTACTTC. Its translation: CASSLVAAGGAETQYF. Looking up the rest from reference TRBV5-6 and TRBJ2-5 gives the full variable domain: DAGVTQSPTHLIKTRGQQVTLRCSPKSGHDTVSWYQQALGQGPQFIFQYYEEEERQRGNFPDRFSGHQFPNYSSELNVNALLLGDSALYLCASSLVAAGGAETQYFGPGTRLLVL.

The gene calls are TRBV27 and TRBJ2-1; the match to TRBD2 covers 9 bases. The CDR3 is 16 amino acids. Per germline, CDR1 MNHEY and CDR2 SMNVEV (reference sequence). The V gene end was trimmed by 6 bases and the J gene end by 4 bases; junction bases not matched to a gene: 10. The CDR3 DNA reads TGTGCCAGCAGCCCGCGCTTGGCGGGAGGGTACAATGAGCAGTTCTTC. It translates to CASSPRLAGGYNEQFF.

The V call is TRBV7-8, the J call TRBJ2-5; 9 bases align to TRBD1. This CDR3 contains 15 residues. CDR1 and CDR2 from the germline V gene are SGHVS and FQNEAQ. Losses at the gene ends were 5 bases for V and 3 bases for J; bases not matched to a gene: 7. The CDR3 spells CASSPPGTGKETQYF. Written as DNA, the CDR3 is TGTGCCAGCAGCCCGCCCGGGACAGGGAAAGAGACCCAGTACTTC.

The chain carries TRBV6-6 and TRBJ2-7; D call uncertain. CDR1 and CDR2 (germline): MNHNY, SVGAGI (reference sequence). Deletions cut 5 bases from V and 5 bases from J, with 13 bases between. The CDR3 runs 13 residues. CDR3 amino acids: CASSNLSRDEQYF. As DNA, the CDR3 is TGTGCCAGCAGTAACTTGAGCCGTGACGAGCAGTACTTC.

CDR3 region: CASSLITGGFVETQYF. DNA for the CDR3: TGTGCCAGCAGCTTAATAACAGGGGGCTTTGTCGAGACCCAGTACTTC. The chain carries TRBV7-2 and TRBJ2-5, with 9 positions matching TRBD1. V trimming: 2 bases; J trimming: 5 bases; junction bases outside the gene matches: 9. The length of the CDR3 is 16 residues. Germline-derived CDR1 and CDR2 are SGHTA and FQGNSA.

The chain joins TRBV10-3 to TRBJ2-7; TRBD2 matches 13 bases. CDR3 size: 15 residues. Per germline, CDR1 ENHRY and CDR2 SYGVKD. V shed 2 bases, J shed 3 bases, and the junction held 1 base outside the gene matches. CDR3 coding DNA: TGTGCCATCAGTGAGGGACTAGCGGGAGTCTACGAGCAGTACTTC. As protein: CAISEGLAGVYEQYF.

The chain joins TRBV14 to TRBJ2-5; 7 bases are shared with TRBD2. V gave up 6 bases and J gave up 4 bases; unmatched junction bases: 5. The CDR3 has 13 amino acids. In germline, CDR1 is SGHDN, CDR2 FVKESK. This CDR3 is CASRRRLAETQYF. In DNA, the CDR3 is TGTGCCAGCAGACGACGACTAGCAGAGACCCAGTACTTC.

V is TRBV27 and J is TRBJ2-2; 12 bases match TRBD2. This CDR3 has 16 amino acids. V shed 0 bases, J shed 6 bases, and the junction held 2 bases outside the gene matches. Per the germline V gene, CDR1 is MNHEY and CDR2 is SMNVEV (reference sequence). CDR3 region: CASSLSGTSGPGELFF. The CDR3 DNA is TGTGCCAGCAGTTTATCGGGGACTAGCGGGCCCGGGGAGCTGTTTTTT.